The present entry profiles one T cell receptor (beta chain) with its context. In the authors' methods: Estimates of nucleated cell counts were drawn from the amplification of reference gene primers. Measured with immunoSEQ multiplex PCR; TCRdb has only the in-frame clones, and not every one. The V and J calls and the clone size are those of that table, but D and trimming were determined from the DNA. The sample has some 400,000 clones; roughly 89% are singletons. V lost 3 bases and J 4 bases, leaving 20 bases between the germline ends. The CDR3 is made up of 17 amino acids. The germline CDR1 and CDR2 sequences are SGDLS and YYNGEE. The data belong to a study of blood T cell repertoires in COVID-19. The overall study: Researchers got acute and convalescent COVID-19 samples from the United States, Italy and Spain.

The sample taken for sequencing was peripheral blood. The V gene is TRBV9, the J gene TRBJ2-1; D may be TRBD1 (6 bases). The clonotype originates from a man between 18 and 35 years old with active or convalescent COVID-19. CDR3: CASSAPPQGSRYNEQFF. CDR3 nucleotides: TGTGCCAGCAGCGCACCACCACAGGGAAGCAGGTACAATGAGCAGTTCTTC. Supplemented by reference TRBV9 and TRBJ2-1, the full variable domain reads DSGVTQTPKHLITATGQRVTLRCSPRSGDLSVYWYQQSLDQGLQFLIQYYNGEERAKGNILERFSAQQFPDLHSELNLSSLELGDSALYFCASSAPPQGSRYNEQFFGPGTRLTVL.